This passage covers 9 T cell receptor beta chains from one sample sequenced in a study of shared clonotypes between healthy human individuals. Profiling relied on immunoSEQ multiplex PCR, and the TCRdb table lists in-frame clones only, not all of them. The table has some 660,000 clones, around 78% seen once. What was sequenced was memory CD4+ T cells sorted from blood. Subset defined: CD45RA-negative fraction. Every receptor here comes from a young woman in good health.

The chain joins TRBV28 to TRBJ2-7, with 7 bases matching TRBD2. Trimming at V came to 4 bases and at J to 0 bases, leaving 6 bases not matched to a gene. CDR1 MDHEN and CDR2 SYDVKM come from the germline V gene. The CDR3 is made up of 15 amino acids. The CDR3 nucleotides are TGTGCCAGCAGTTCGCCCGGGACTACCTCCTACGAGCAGTACTTC. It encodes CASSSPGTTSYEQYF.

This clone has only one observation. The chain recombines TRBV28 with TRBJ1-2; D unresolved. There are 12 residues in the CDR3. Germline loops: CDR1 MDHEN, CDR2 SYDVKM. The V gene lost 2 bases and the J gene lost 10 bases, with 11 bases spanning the gap. The CDR3 region has the DNA TGTGCCAGCAGTTTAAACCCTTTTGACTACACCTTC. It yields the protein CASSLNPFDYTF.

The chain recombines TRBV15 with TRBJ2-6; 7 bases match TRBD1. The CDR3 is 14 residues long. CDR1 is LNHNV, CDR2 YYDKDF, per germline (reference sequence). With V trimmed by 0 bases and J by 12 bases, 5 bases remained unmatched. The CDR3 region has the DNA TGTGCCACCAGCAGAGATAGACAGGGTGGCGTCCTGACTTTC. Translation: CATSRDRQGGVLTF.

A word on this clone: One junction end disagrees with the germline gene, perhaps due to a read error. The chain is built from TRBV27 and TRBJ2-7, with D possibly being TRBD1 or TRBD2 (5 bases each). Germline V gene data show CDR1 as MNHEY and CDR2 as SMNVEV (reference sequence). The CDR3 contains 16 residues. CDR3 loop: CASSLSRRAPGTEQYF. CDR3 bases: TGTGCCAGCAGCTTATCTAGAAGGGCCCCCGGGACCGAGCAGTACTTC.

This clone was detected a few times. A much larger clone differs by one base, so this may be a read error. The CDR3 region is CASSVEGNTEAFF. CDR3 DNA: TGTGCCAGCAGCGTAGAGGGGAACACTGAAGCTTTCTTT. J is TRBJ1-1 and V is TRBV9; no clear D. CDR3 length: 13 amino acids. The V end lost 0 bases, the J end lost 1 base, and 4 bases lay between the germline ends. Germline values: CDR1 SGDLS, CDR2 YYNGEE.

This clone appeared once. The chain combines TRBV2 with TRBJ1-2; D not certain. Per the germline V gene, CDR1 is SNHLY and CDR2 is FYNNEI. V was clipped by 2 bases and J by 5 bases, with 12 bases between them. This CDR3 comprises 14 residues. CDR3 loop: CASSEQSLGYGYTF. DNA of the CDR3: TGTGCCAGCAGTGAACAGTCACTAGGGTATGGCTACACCTTC.

The rearrangement links TRBV5-1 to TRBJ1-2; no reliable D call. Germline V gene sequence: CDR1 SGHRS, CDR2 YFSETQ. This CDR3 contains 13 residues. Trimming shortened V by 1 base and J by 4 bases, and 8 bases separated the two germline ends. In DNA form, the CDR3 reads TGCGCCAGCAGCTTGAGCCCGATCTATGGCTACACCTTC. Its protein product is CASSLSPIYGYTF.

This clone was picked up one time. The same CDR3 also results from other DNA sequences found in this sample. V and J are TRBV18 and TRBJ2-5; no reliable D call. Germline lookup yields CDR1 KGHSH and CDR2 LQKENI. V lost 3 bases to trimming and J lost 5 bases, with 10 bases between them. CDR3 size: 13 residues. The CDR3 protein is CASSPEFQETQYF. As DNA, the CDR3 is TGTGCCAGCTCACCGGAGTTTCAGGAGACCCAGTACTTC.

This clone was seen only a few times. This chain joins TRBV5-1 and TRBJ1-4; TRBD1 matches 9 bases. Looked up from germline, CDR1 is SGHRS and CDR2 is YFSETQ. The CDR3 loop spans 14 amino acids. The ends lost 7 bases at V and 5 bases at J; junction bases unmatched: 6. In DNA form, the CDR3 reads TGCGCCAGCGGCCGGACAGGGGAGAATGAAAAACTGTTTTTT. Protein: CASGRTGENEKLFF.